The 20 T cell receptor beta chains below come from one sample, sequenced in a study of T-cell reconstitution after alpha-beta-depleted transplantation in children. It was with unique molecular identifiers that the TCRbeta library was prepared. MiXCR, applied by TCRdb to the PCR reads, yields one record per CDR3 protein. The sample includes about 610,000 distinct CDR3 sequences, roughly a tenth of them seen just once. Sequences were derived from PBMCs from the stem cell graft donor, sampled from the stem cell graft. The receptors here all came from a human donor who donated a stem cell graft to a child with acute myeloid leukemia.

This clonotype was found a few times. This chain uses TRBV20-1 with TRBJ2-5; D is unresolved. The CDR3 has 14 amino acids. Germline V gives CDR1 DFQATT, CDR2 SNEGSKA (reference sequence). With 6 bases removed from V and 4 bases from J, the gap between germline ends came to 18 bases. CDR3 in amino acids: CSAPNLGLTETQYF. CDR3 sequence (DNA): TGCAGTGCCCCAAACCTCGGCCTAACAGAGACCCAGTACTTC.

This clonotype was seen more than once but under ten times. The chain links TRBV7-9 to TRBJ2-1, with a tentative D call TRBD2 (5 bases). Trimming pared 2 bases from V and 6 bases from J, leaving 8 bases between. This CDR3 is 13 amino acids long. The germline V gene encodes CDR1 SEHNR and CDR2 FQNEAQ (reference sequence). This CDR3 reads CASSLIAGNEQFF. The CDR3 bases are TGTGCCAGCAGCTTAATCGCGGGCAATGAGCAGTTCTTC. The whole variable domain, remainder taken from reference TRBV7-9 and TRBJ2-1, is DTGVSQNPRHKITKRGQNVTFRCDPISEHNRLYWYRQTLGQGPEFLTYFQNEAQLEKSRLLSDRFSAERPKGSFSTLEIQRTEQGDSAMYLCASSLIAGNEQFFGPGTRLTVL.

This clonotype was picked up many times. The chain carries TRBV14 and TRBJ1-6, with D unclear. The CDR3 length is 17 residues. V was clipped by 1 base and J by 3 bases, with 13 bases between them. Germline CDR1 is SGHDN and CDR2 is FVKESK. The CDR3 DNA sequence: TGTGCCAGCAGCCAAGTCGCGACACAGCACTATAATTCACCCCTCCACTTT. Amino acid sequence: CASSQVATQHYNSPLHF.

The chain couples TRBV12-3 or TRBV12-4 to TRBJ1-5; the D is unclear. CDR3 length equals 17 residues. Trimming took off 4 bases at V and 0 bases at J, with 16 bases between the two ends. Written as DNA, the CDR3 is TGTGCCAGCAGTTCAGGACCGCCCCTAGATAGCAATCAGCCCCAGCATTTT. Translated: CASSSGPPLDSNQPQHF.

Many counts were recorded for this clonotype. The V and J genes are TRBV28 and TRBJ2-7; tentative D call: TRBD1 (6 bases). This CDR3 region has 13 residues. Deletions cut 6 bases from V and 3 bases from J, with 12 bases between. Germline V gene sequence: CDR1 MDHEN, CDR2 SYDVKM. The CDR3 spells CASRGTQIYEQYF. For the CDR3, the DNA is TGTGCCAGCAGGGGGACACAAATCTACGAGCAGTACTTC.

The chain carries TRBV7-9 and TRBJ1-1; no reliable D call. Germline lookup yields CDR1 SEHNR and CDR2 FQNEAQ (reference sequence). The CDR3 runs 13 residues. V shed 5 bases and J shed 11 bases, with 18 bases lying between them. In DNA, the CDR3 is TGTGCCAGCAGCCCCGCCGGAGGCCAAAGGGCTTTCTTT. This encodes CASSPAGGQRAFF.

A few counts support this clonotype. This rearrangement joins TRBV12-3 or TRBV12-4 to TRBJ2-3; the D is unclear. V was cut by 6 bases and J by 0 bases, with 7 bases left in between. This CDR3 is built from 13 residues. The CDR3 DNA follows: TGTGCCAGCAGGTCCCATAGCACAGATACGCAGTATTTT. The encoded protein is CASRSHSTDTQYF.

V usage is TRBV29-1 and J usage is TRBJ2-1; D is perhaps TRBD2 (5 bases). The germline gives CDR1 SQVTM, CDR2 ANQGSEA. The CDR3 spans 11 residues. Trimming removed 2 bases at V and 14 bases at J, with 13 bases between. CDR3: CSVERWELKFF. In nucleotides, the CDR3 is TGCAGCGTTGAAAGGTGGGAGCTAAAGTTCTTC.

This chain links TRBV7-9 with TRBJ2-7; 9 bases are a match to TRBD2. The CDR3 is 12 residues long. V was clipped by 10 bases and J by 4 bases; unmatched bases: 5. The V gene's germline CDR1 is SEHNR and CDR2 FQNEAQ (reference sequence). The CDR3, as DNA: TGTGCCACGGCTAGCGGGAATTACGAGCAGTACTTC. This encodes CATASGNYEQYF.

This clonotype was detected a few times. This chain links TRBV11-2 with TRBJ1-1; D call uncertain. Germline assignment: CDR1 SGHAT and CDR2 FQNNGV. The length of the CDR3 is 14 residues. V dropped 5 bases and J dropped 3 bases, with 13 bases sitting between them. CDR3 loop: CASSRPFWDTEAFF. The CDR3 nucleotides read TGTGCCAGCAGCCGACCTTTTTGGGACACTGAAGCTTTCTTT.

This clonotype has only a few counts. V gene TRBV5-1 combines with J gene TRBJ2-1, with a weak D call TRBD2 (5 bases). The CDR3 sequence is 14 residues long. Germline V gives CDR1 SGHRS, CDR2 YFSETQ. The V and J ends lost 0 bases and 1 base respectively, with 5 bases between them. CDR3 coding DNA: TGCGCCAGCAGCTTGGGGGAGTCCTACAATGAGCAGTTCTTC. Protein sequence: CASSLGESYNEQFF.

This clonotype was detected a few times. V and J are TRBV5-5 and TRBJ2-2, with D uncertain. CDR3 length: 12 amino acids. The germline V and J ends were trimmed by 4 bases and 6 bases, with 7 bases remaining between them. CDR1 and CDR2 from the germline V gene are SGHKS and YYEKEE (reference sequence). In DNA form, the CDR3 reads TGTGCCAGCAGCCCGGTCGCCGGGGAGCTGTTTTTT. Its translation is CASSPVAGELFF.

This clonotype occurred a few times. The chain couples TRBV28 to TRBJ2-3; a possible D gene is TRBD2 (5 bases). Germline V gives CDR1 MDHEN, CDR2 SYDVKM. Trimming cost V 7 bases and J 1 base, with 18 bases left between them. The CDR3 covers 16 residues. CDR3 DNA: TGTGCCAGCACCTCTCTCAGTGGGAGAGGCACAGATACGCAGTATTTT. As protein: CASTSLSGRGTDTQYF.

The chain employs TRBV6-2 or TRBV6-3 and TRBJ2-7; 8 nucleotides line up with TRBD2. CDR1 and CDR2 from the germline V gene are MNHEY and SVGEGT. V lost 9 bases and J lost 3; bases outside the gene matches: 10. There are 14 residues in the CDR3. The CDR3 region is CASRSGGGVYEQYF. The CDR3 DNA follows: TGTGCCAGTCGAAGCGGGGGAGGGGTCTACGAGCAGTACTTC.

V usage is TRBV20-1 and J usage is TRBJ2-3; D not resolved. V gave up 3 bases and J gave up 11 bases, with 9 bases separating them. Germline values: CDR1 DFQATT, CDR2 SNEGSKA (reference sequence). CDR3 size: 10 residues. The CDR3, as DNA: TGCAGTGCTAGCGGAGTCTTGCAGTATTTT. Its protein product is CSASGVLQYF.

J is TRBJ2-3 and V is TRBV5-1, with TRBD2 matching over 9 bases. The ends lost 4 bases at V and 3 bases at J; junction bases unmatched: 6. This CDR3 region has 15 residues. Germline lookup yields CDR1 SGHRS and CDR2 YFSETQ. CDR3 bases: TGCGCCAGCAGCCCTAGCGGGATTGGTACAGATACGCAGTATTTT. Translated, it gives CASSPSGIGTDTQYF.

This clonotype was observed a few times. The chain recombines TRBV4-2 with TRBJ2-7; D perhaps matches TRBD2 (7 bases). Germline loops: CDR1 LGHNA, CDR2 YNFKEQ. Trimming removed 4 bases from V and 0 bases from J, with 19 bases in between. The CDR3 totals 17 residues. The CDR3 sequence is CASSPVLSGTPSYEQYF. The CDR3 coding sequence is TGTGCCAGCAGCCCGGTGCTAAGCGGGACACCCTCCTACGAGCAGTACTTC.

The chain employs TRBV10-3 and TRBJ1-1; possible D gene TRBD1, 5 bases. The CDR3 runs 13 residues. V shed 6 bases and J shed 5 bases, with 13 bases lying between them. From germline, CDR1 is ENHRY and CDR2 SYGVKD. The CDR3 loop reads CAISTGTGTEAFF. The CDR3 DNA sequence: TGTGCCATCAGCACAGGCACGGGTACTGAAGCTTTCTTT.

This clonotype showed up many times. The V call is TRBV12-3 or TRBV12-4, the J call TRBJ1-3; D is possibly TRBD1 (6 bases). Trimming pared 0 bases from V and 0 bases from J, leaving 12 bases between. The CDR3 sequence is 17 residues long. This CDR3 reads CASSLAQDRLSGNTIYF. In nucleotides, the CDR3 is TGTGCCAGCAGTTTAGCCCAGGACAGACTCTCTGGAAACACCATATATTTT.

This clonotype was detected only a few times. The V and J genes are TRBV4-2 and TRBJ2-1, with 14 nucleotides matching TRBD2. The CDR3 is 16 residues long. With 2 bases clipped from V and 8 bases from J, the junction kept 5 bases outside the gene matches. Germline CDR1 and CDR2: LGHNA and YNFKEQ. The CDR3, as DNA: TGTGCCAGCAGCCAATCCGGGACTAGCGGGAGCCATGAGCAGTTCTTC. Translation: CASSQSGTSGSHEQFF.